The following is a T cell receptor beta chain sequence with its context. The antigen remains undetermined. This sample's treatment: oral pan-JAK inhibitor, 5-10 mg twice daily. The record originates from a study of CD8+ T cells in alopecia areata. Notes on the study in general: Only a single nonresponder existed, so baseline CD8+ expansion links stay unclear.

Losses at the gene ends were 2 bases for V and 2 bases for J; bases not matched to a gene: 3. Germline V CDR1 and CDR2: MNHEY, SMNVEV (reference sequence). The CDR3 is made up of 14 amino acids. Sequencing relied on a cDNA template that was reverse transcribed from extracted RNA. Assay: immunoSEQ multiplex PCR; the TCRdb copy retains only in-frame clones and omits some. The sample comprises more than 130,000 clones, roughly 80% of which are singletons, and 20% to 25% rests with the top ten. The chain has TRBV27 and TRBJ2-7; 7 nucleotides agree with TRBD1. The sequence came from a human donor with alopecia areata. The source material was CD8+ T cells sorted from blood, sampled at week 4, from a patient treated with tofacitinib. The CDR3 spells CASSLRQGTYEQYF. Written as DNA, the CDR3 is TGTGCCAGCAGTTTAAGACAGGGTACCTACGAGCAGTACTTC.